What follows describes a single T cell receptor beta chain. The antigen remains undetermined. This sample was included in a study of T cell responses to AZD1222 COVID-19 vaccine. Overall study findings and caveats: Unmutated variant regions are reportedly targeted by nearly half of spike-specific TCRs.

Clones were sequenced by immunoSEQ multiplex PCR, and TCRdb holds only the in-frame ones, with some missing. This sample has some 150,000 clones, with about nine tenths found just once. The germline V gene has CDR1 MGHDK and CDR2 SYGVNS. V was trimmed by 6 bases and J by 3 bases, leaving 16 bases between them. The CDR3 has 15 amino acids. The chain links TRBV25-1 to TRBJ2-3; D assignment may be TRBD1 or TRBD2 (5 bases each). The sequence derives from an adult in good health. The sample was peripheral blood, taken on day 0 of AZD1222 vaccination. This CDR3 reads CASRARVGGTDTQYF. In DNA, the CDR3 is TGTGCCAGCAGAGCCCGAGTTGGGGGTACAGATACGCAGTATTTT.